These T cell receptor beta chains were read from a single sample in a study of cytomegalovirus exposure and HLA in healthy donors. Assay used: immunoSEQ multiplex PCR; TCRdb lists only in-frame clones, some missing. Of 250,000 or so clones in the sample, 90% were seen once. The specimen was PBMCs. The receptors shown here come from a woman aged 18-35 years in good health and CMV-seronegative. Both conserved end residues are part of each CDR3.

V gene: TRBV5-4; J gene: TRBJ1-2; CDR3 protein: CASSLGGQYNYGYTF
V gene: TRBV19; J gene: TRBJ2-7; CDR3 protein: CASSIQRGPLSYEQYF
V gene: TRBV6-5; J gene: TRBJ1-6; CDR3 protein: CARSGGQAYNSPLHF
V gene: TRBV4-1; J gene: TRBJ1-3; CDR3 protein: CASSLRQGAEAGNTIYF
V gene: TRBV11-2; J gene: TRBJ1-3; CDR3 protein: CASSLSTGSGNTIYF
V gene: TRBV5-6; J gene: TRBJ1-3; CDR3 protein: CASSWDSGNTIYF
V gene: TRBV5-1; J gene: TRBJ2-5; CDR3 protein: CASSAQTYQETQYF
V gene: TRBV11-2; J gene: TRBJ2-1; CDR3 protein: CASSSDRGNEQFF
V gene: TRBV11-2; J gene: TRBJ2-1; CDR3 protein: CASSSPGLAFWEQFF
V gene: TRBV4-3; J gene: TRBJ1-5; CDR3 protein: CASSQGPGDQPQHF
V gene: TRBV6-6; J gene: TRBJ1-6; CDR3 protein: CASSYGGSSLHF
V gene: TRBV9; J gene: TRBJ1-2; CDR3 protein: CASSVDLGGAVGYTF
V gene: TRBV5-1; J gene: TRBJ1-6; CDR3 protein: CASSSGQGGGSPLHF
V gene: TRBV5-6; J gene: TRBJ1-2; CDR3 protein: CASSNRQGIYGYTF
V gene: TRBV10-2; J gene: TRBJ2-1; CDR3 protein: CASSSGSGGDEQFF
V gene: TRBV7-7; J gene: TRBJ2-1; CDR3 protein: CASSLDRGMYNEQFF
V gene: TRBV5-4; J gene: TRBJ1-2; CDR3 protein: CASSREDRAAGYTF
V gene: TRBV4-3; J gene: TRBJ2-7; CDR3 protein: CASSQGRGDSYEQYF
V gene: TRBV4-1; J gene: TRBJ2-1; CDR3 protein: CASSQVGRGNNEQFF
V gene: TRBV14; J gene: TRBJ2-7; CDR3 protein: CASSHGAGDEQYF
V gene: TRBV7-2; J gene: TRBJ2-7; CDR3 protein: CASSFARQGTYEQYF
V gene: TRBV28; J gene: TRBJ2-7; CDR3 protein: CASSLSVPAYEQYF
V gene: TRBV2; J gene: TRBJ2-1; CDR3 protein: CASSAGGSYNEQFF
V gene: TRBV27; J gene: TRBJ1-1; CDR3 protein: CASSQDRNTEAFF
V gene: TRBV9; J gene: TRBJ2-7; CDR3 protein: CASSVDESYEQYF
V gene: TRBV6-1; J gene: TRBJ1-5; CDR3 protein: CASSDTGKQPQHF
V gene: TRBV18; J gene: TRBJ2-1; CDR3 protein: CASSPRRGERNEQFF
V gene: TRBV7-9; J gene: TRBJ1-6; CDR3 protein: CASSGQGDFHSPLHF
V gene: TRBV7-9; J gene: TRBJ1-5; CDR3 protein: CASSRDRDQPQHF
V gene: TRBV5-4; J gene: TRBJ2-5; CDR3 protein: CASSWGRDQETQYF
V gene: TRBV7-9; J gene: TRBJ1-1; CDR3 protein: CASSPSWGLRTEAFF
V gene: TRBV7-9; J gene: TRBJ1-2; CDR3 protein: CASSLAEGQGNYGYTF
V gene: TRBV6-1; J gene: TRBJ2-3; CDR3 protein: CTSRLGPYVDTQYF
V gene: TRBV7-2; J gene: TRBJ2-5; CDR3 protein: CASSLVASGGAGQETQYF
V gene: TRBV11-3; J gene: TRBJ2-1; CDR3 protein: CASSRDYPTGGLAQEQFF
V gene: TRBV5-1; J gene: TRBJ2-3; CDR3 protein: CASSLTGLTDTQYF
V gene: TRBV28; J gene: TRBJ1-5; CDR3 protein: CASSLVGRSNQPQHF
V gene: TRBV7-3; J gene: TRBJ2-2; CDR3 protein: CASSLALAGAGELFF
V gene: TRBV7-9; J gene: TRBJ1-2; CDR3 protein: CASSLGLLEGLYGYTF
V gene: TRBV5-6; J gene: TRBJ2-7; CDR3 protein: CASSPGTSGTYEQYF
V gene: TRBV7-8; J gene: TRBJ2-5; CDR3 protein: CASSGTSGGAWETQYF
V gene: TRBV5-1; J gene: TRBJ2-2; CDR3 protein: CASRQESSGELFF
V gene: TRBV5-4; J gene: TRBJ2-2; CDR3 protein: CASSSPDSSRELFF
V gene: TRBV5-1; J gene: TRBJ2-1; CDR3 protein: CASSLGQGALDNEQFF
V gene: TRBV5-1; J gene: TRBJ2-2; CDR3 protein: CASSLFSENTGELFF
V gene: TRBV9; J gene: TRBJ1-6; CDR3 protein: CASSVSPGGQYSPLHF
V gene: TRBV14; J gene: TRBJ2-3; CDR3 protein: CASSPGGSTQYF
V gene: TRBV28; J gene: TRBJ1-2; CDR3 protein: CASSLGSRHYGYTF
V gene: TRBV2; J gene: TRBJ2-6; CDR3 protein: CASSEQGSGANVLTF
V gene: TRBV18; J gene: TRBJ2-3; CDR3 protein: CASSPGGRPTDTQYF
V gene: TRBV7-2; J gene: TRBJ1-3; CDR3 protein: CASSFSGWGENTIYF
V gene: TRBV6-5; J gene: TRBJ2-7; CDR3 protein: CASSPDRRRSYEQYF
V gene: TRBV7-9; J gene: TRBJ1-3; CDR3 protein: CASSPKGTSSGNTIYF